These 28 T cell receptor beta chains were sequenced from one sample in a study of T cells in Graves' hyperthyroidism and ophthalmopathy. RNA transcripts gave rise to amplified TCR beta CDR3 regions. HTBI primers were used for first-round RT-PCR of the TCR CDR3. Each CDR3 protein gets one entry after TCRdb re-called the multiplex PCR reads with MiXCR. The repertoire holds 500,000 to 800,000 distinct CDR3 sequences, just under 45% seen once, with less than 9.5% in the top ten. Sequencing input: peripheral blood or thyroid tissue (not recorded which). The receptor set was obtained from an adult man with Graves' disease, either hyperthyroidism or ophthalmopathy (not recorded which).

This clonotype came up many times. The chain is built from TRBV13 and TRBJ1-4; D remains ambiguous. CDR1 is PRHDT and CDR2 is FYEKMQ in the germline V gene (reference sequence). The CDR3 spans 13 residues. V lost 0 bases to trimming and J lost 10 bases, with 9 bases between them. CDR3 region: CASSLGRVRKLFF. The CDR3 bases are TGTGCCAGCAGCTTAGGCAGAGTCAGAAAACTGTTTTTT.

Remarks on this clonotype: In this CDR3 the conserved last residue, phenylalanine or tryptophan, is missing, so a read error is likely. It is unclear where the CDR3 begins or ends on the DNA, so no DNA is shown, and the CDR3 is as TCRdb lists it. This sequence joins TRBV24-1 and TRBJ1-3; the table's D call, TRBD1, has no DNA check behind it. With termini counted, the CDR3 has 11 amino acids. Germline lookup yields CDR1 KGHDR and CDR2 SFDVKD. CDR3 residues: CATSDTRTGGS.

This clonotype was observed many times. This rearrangement joins TRBV29-1 to TRBJ2-5; weak D call: TRBD1 (6 bases). V lost 7 bases, J lost 4 bases, and 19 bases lay in between. Germline V lookup: CDR1 SQVTM, CDR2 ANQGSEA. This CDR3 is built from 14 residues. The CDR3: CSAKGWGLRETQYF. The CDR3, as DNA: TGCAGCGCAAAAGGTTGGGGGCTGCGAGAGACCCAGTACTTC.

In the case of this clonotype: The junction departs from germline at one end; a sequencing error may be responsible. This chain links TRBV11-2 with TRBJ2-5; 11 bases are shared with TRBD2. The CDR3 has 15 amino acids. Germline loops: CDR1 SGHAT, CDR2 FQNNGV. The CDR3 reads CANSLLAGGQETQYF. The CDR3 DNA reads as TGTGCCAACAGCCTCCTAGCGGGAGGACAAGAGACCCAGTACTTC.

This chain joins TRBV20-1 and TRBJ2-5; D might be TRBD1 (6 bases). CDR3 length: 14 amino acids. From germline, CDR1 is DFQATT and CDR2 SNEGSKA (reference sequence). The ends were cut back, 2 bases at V and 4 bases at J, with 14 bases in the middle. CDR3 in amino acids: CSARSLGGRETQYF. The CDR3 DNA reads as TGCAGTGCTAGATCCCTAGGGGGTAGAGAGACCCAGTACTTC.

This chain's CDR3 is CSVEEAGQTYEQYF. DNA of the CDR3: TGCAGCGTTGAAGAGGCGGGTCAAACCTACGAGCAGTACTTC. J is TRBJ2-7 and V is TRBV29-1; TRBD2 might be the D (5 bases). The CDR3 runs to 14 residues. CDR1 SQVTM and CDR2 ANQGSEA come from the germline V gene. V was cut by 0 bases and J by 2 bases, with 11 bases left in between.

This clonotype was found many times. V gene TRBV25-1 combines with J gene TRBJ1-4, with D possibly being TRBD1 (5 bases). Trimming stripped 3 bases from V and 0 bases from J, with 11 bases between. The CDR3 spans 16 residues. CDR1 and CDR2 (germline): MGHDK, SYGVNS. The CDR3 sequence is CASSDSGRATNEKLFF. For the CDR3, the DNA is TGTGCCAGCAGTGACTCGGGGCGTGCAACTAATGAAAAACTGTTTTTT.

The CDR3 nucleotides are TGTGCCACCAGTGACCATGGGACAGGGGGCGAGGGCTACACCTTC. Its translation: CATSDHGTGGEGYTF. The rearrangement links TRBV24-1 to TRBJ1-2, with TRBD1 identical over 12 bases. This CDR3 contains 15 residues. V shed 4 bases, J shed 8 bases, and the junction held 7 bases outside the gene matches. CDR1 is KGHDR, CDR2 SFDVKD, per germline.

The chain employs TRBV2 and TRBJ1-1; tentatively, D is TRBD1 (6 bases). CDR3 length equals 13 residues. V was cut by 11 bases and J by 2 bases, with 15 bases left in between. Germline lookup yields CDR1 SNHLY and CDR2 FYNNEI. CDR3: CARRGQTNTEAFF. The CDR3, as DNA: TGTGCCCGTCGCGGACAGACCAACACTGAAGCTTTCTTT.

This clonotype was observed a single time. A much larger clone is a single base away; this may be a read error. This chain links TRBV7-9 with TRBJ1-2; D is perhaps TRBD1 (5 bases). The CDR3 has 13 residues. Germline V gene sequence: CDR1 SEHNR, CDR2 FQNEAQ (reference sequence). Trimming removed 7 bases from V and 3 bases from J, with 12 bases in between. CDR3 in amino acids: CASTRGKDYGYTF. The CDR3 DNA reads TGTGCCAGCACCCGGGGGAAGGACTATGGCTACACCTTC.

This clonotype was picked up many times. The rearrangement links TRBV10-2 to TRBJ1-5; D possibly corresponds to TRBD1 (5 bases). V dropped 3 bases and J dropped 2 bases, with 14 bases sitting between them. Germline values: CDR1 WSHSY, CDR2 SAAADI. This CDR3 has 16 amino acids. CDR3 region: CASSDTGTAGNQPQHF. The CDR3 DNA reads TGCGCCAGCAGTGATACTGGGACGGCCGGCAATCAGCCCCAGCATTTT.

This clonotype was counted between two and nine times. The rearrangement joins TRBV20-1 to TRBJ1-1; D is perhaps TRBD1 (6 bases). The V and J ends lost 5 bases and 0 bases respectively, with 16 bases between them. CDR1 DFQATT and CDR2 SNEGSKA come from the germline V gene (reference sequence). The CDR3 consists of 15 residues. CDR3 sequence: CSAPSGGRMNTEAFF. The CDR3 DNA sequence: TGCAGTGCTCCGTCTGGGGGCAGGATGAACACTGAAGCTTTCTTT.

As for this clonotype: This may come from a read error, since a much larger clone is one base off. The V gene is TRBV7-6, the J gene TRBJ2-5; D perhaps matches TRBD2 (6 bases). The CDR3 runs 14 residues. The V gene lost 5 bases and the J gene lost 9 bases, with 19 bases spanning the gap. Germline V gene data show CDR1 as SGHVS and CDR2 as FNYEAQ. The CDR3 loop is CASSPWVAGEAQYF. The CDR3 nucleotides are TGTGCCAGCAGCCCCTGGGTCGCCGGGGAGGCCCAGTACTTC.

The chain employs TRBV6-1 and TRBJ2-7; TRBD1 matches at 10 bases. V lost 8 bases and J lost 6; bases outside the gene matches: 16. CDR3 length equals 16 residues. Germline V gene sequence: CDR1 MNHNS, CDR2 SASEGT. The DNA for the CDR3 is TGTGCCAGCTCAACTCCTGATGGGACAGGGGACCTCGAGCAGTACTTC. Translated, it gives CASSTPDGTGDLEQYF.

Remarks on this clonotype: Since a much larger clone is just one base distant, this may be a read error. The conserved final phenylalanine or tryptophan is absent from the CDR3, which likely points to a read error. The genes are TRBV7-9 and TRBJ1-1; 8 nucleotides agree with TRBD1. The V gene's germline CDR1 is SEHNR and CDR2 FQNEAQ (reference sequence). The V and J ends lost 6 bases and 1 base, in that order; junction bases with no gene match: 4. The CDR3 has 14 residues. CDR3 loop: CASRRDRTNTEAFL. The CDR3, as DNA: TGTGCCAGCAGACGGGACAGGACGAACACTGAAGCTTTCCTT.

The chain couples TRBV6-5 to TRBJ1-1; maybe TRBD1 (6 bases). The germline V gene has CDR1 MNHEY and CDR2 SVGAGI. The V end lost 4 bases, the J end lost 1 base, and 19 bases lay between the germline ends. The CDR3 has 17 residues. The CDR3 spells CASSLLAGAGPNTEAFF. CDR3 DNA sequence: TGTGCCAGCAGTTTACTTGCGGGGGCAGGGCCGAACACTGAAGCTTTCTTT.

At least ten counts were recorded for this clonotype. The V call is TRBV20-1, the J call TRBJ2-5; D possibly corresponds to TRBD2 (5 bases). Trimming took 3 bases from V and 5 from J, leaving 10 bases between them. Looked up from germline, CDR1 is DFQATT and CDR2 is SNEGSKA (reference sequence). This CDR3 has 12 amino acids. The CDR3 spells CSASGVWETQYF. Written as DNA, the CDR3 is TGCAGTGCTAGCGGGGTTTGGGAGACCCAGTACTTC.

This clonotype has a count of ten or more. The rearrangement joins TRBV5-1 to TRBJ1-2, with D tentatively TRBD1 (5 bases). There are 15 residues in the CDR3. Trimming pared 1 base from V and 6 bases from J, leaving 16 bases between. Germline V CDR1 and CDR2: SGHRS, YFSETQ. CDR3: CASSLRAGLAHGYTF. Here the CDR3 DNA reads TGCGCCAGCAGCTTGCGGGCAGGGTTGGCGCATGGCTACACCTTC.

There are a few counts of this clonotype. The chain links TRBV7-2 to TRBJ2-2, with D maybe TRBD1 (6 bases). The V end was cut by 3 bases, the J end by 1 base, with 12 bases between. This CDR3 comprises 16 residues. The germline gives CDR1 SGHTA, CDR2 FQGNSA. The CDR3 coding sequence is TGTGCCAGCAGCTTGATGAAACAGGGGAACACCGGGGAGCTGTTTTTT. Residues: CASSLMKQGNTGELFF.

The V gene is TRBV5-8, the J gene TRBJ1-1; 7 nucleotides agree with TRBD1. This CDR3 comprises 15 residues. With V trimmed by 2 bases and J by 1 base, 5 bases remained unmatched. CDR1 and CDR2 (germline): SGHTS, YDEGEE. This chain's CDR3 is CASSFLTGSNTEAFF. The CDR3 DNA reads TGTGCCAGCAGCTTCCTGACAGGGTCGAACACTGAAGCTTTCTTT.

J is TRBJ1-5 and V is TRBV19, with 9 bases that match TRBD1. V lost 7 bases and J lost 4; bases outside the gene matches: 5. Germline CDR1 and CDR2: LNHDA and SQIVND (reference sequence). CDR3 length equals 14 residues. The CDR3 here is CASNPGQGNQPQHF. CDR3 nucleotides: TGTGCCAGTAATCCCGGACAGGGGAATCAGCCCCAGCATTTT. Supplemented by reference TRBV19 and TRBJ1-5, the full variable domain reads DGGITQSPKYLFRKEGQNVTLSCEQNLNHDAMYWYRQDPGQGLRLIYYSQIVNDFQKGDIAEGYSVSREKKESFPLTVTSAQKNPTAFYLCASNPGQGNQPQHFGDGTRLSIL.

V and J are TRBV6-5 and TRBJ1-5; 8 nucleotides agree with TRBD1. The germline V gene has CDR1 MNHEY and CDR2 SVGAGI. V lost 0 bases to trimming and J lost 4 bases; unmatched junction nucleotides: 5. The CDR3 contains 16 residues. CDR3 sequence reads: CASSYSGQGANQPQHF. The CDR3 DNA sequence: TGTGCCAGCAGTTACTCGGGGCAGGGGGCGAATCAGCCCCAGCATTTT.

This sequence joins TRBV12-3 or TRBV12-4 and TRBJ2-5, with 9 bases that match TRBD2. After removal of 6 bases from V and 1 base from J, the junction contained 9 bases not matched to a gene. This CDR3 region has 16 residues. Here the CDR3 DNA reads TGTGCCAGCAGCCACGCGGGAGGGCCTTCCCAAGAGACCCAGTACTTC. This codes for CASSHAGGPSQETQYF.

This clonotype was seen a few times. This chain connects TRBV2 to TRBJ2-2, with 10 bases aligning to TRBD2. In germline, CDR1 is SNHLY, CDR2 FYNNEI. The length of the CDR3 is 15 residues. V lost 5 bases to trimming and J lost 6 bases; unmatched junction nucleotides: 6. The CDR3 bases are TGTGCCAGCAGTCGACAGACTAGCGGGCCCGGGGAGCTGTTTTTT. This codes for CASSRQTSGPGELFF.

The gene calls are TRBV20-1 and TRBJ1-5; 7 nucleotides agree with TRBD1. The CDR3 covers 14 residues. V lost 7 bases and J lost 0; bases outside the gene matches: 6. Germline V gives CDR1 DFQATT, CDR2 SNEGSKA (reference sequence). CDR3 in amino acids: CSVPGQSSNQPQHF. In DNA, the CDR3 is TGCAGTGTTCCGGGACAGAGTAGCAATCAGCCCCAGCATTTT.

V usage is TRBV20-1 and J usage is TRBJ2-7, with D possibly TRBD2 on 6 matching bases. V was pared by 3 bases and J by 2 bases, with 20 bases between. The CDR3 has 16 residues. Germline-derived CDR1 and CDR2 are DFQATT and SNEGSKA (reference sequence). The CDR3, as DNA: TGCAGTGCTAGCCACATCCGGGACCGGGGGACCTACGAGCAGTACTTC. Its protein is CSASHIRDRGTYEQYF.

To note about this clonotype: At one of its ends the junction is not consistent with the germline gene, which may arise from a read error. This chain's CDR3 is CSAIPGQGLGEQHF. The CDR3 DNA reads TGCAGTGCTATCCCGGGACAGGGGTTAGGCGAGCAGCACTTC. The chain combines TRBV20-1 with TRBJ2-7; 10 nucleotides match TRBD1. The CDR3 is made up of 14 amino acids. Germline V gene lookup returns CDR1 DFQATT and CDR2 SNEGSKA (reference sequence).

This clonotype was observed at least ten times. The chain carries TRBV25-1 and TRBJ1-3; D gene ambiguous. CDR3 length: 14 residues. Germline lookup yields CDR1 MGHDK and CDR2 SYGVNS. The V and J ends lost 6 bases and 8 bases respectively, with 17 bases between them. The CDR3 DNA follows: TGTGCCAGCAGCCCTGTTGGGCCAGTGTACACCATATATTTT. This gives the protein CASSPVGPVYTIYF.